The rows below give T cell receptor beta chains drawn from one sample of a study of metastatic and nonmetastatic thyroid tumors. TCRdb ran MiXCR on the PCR reads. Of 45,000 to 65,000 clones detected, approximately 22% appear once; the ten largest clones hold roughly 3.7%. Sequencing used blood. These TCRs come from a female donor with papillary thyroid cancer or a benign thyroid nodule (not recorded which). Some clones in this sample may be carry-over from other donors' samples. The CDR3 runs from the conserved cysteine through the conserved F or W. The order of the fields is clone size, CDR3 length, J gene, V gene, D gene, CDR3 protein, CDR3 DNA. A D gene is named only where the DNA matches it firmly. Clone size is stated in some rows and not others, as once, few, many or a class when expanded.

few | 13 | TRBJ2-7 | TRBV28 | NA | CASTPTVFNEQYF | TGTGCCAGCACCCCTACAGTTTTTAACGAGCAGTACTTC
NA | 14 | TRBJ2-7 | TRBV12-3/TRBV12-4 | NA | CASSRDTAYYEQNF | TGTGCCAGCAGTCGGGACACCGCATACTACGAGCAGAACTTC
many | 16 | TRBJ2-1 | TRBV18 | TRBD1 | CASSLNAGTGGNEQFF | TGTGCCAGCTCACTCAACGCCGGGACAGGGGGCAATGAGCAGTTCTTC
many | 12 | TRBJ2-7 | TRBV5-6 | NA | CASSLTSYEQYF | TGTGCCAGCAGCTTGACGTCCTACGAGCAGTACTTC
many | 17 | TRBJ2-4 | TRBV3-1 | NA | CASSQDPIVLAKNIQYF | TGTGCCAGCAGCCAAGATCCCATAGTTCTAGCCAAAAACATTCAGTACTTC
many | 14 | TRBJ1-2 | TRBV20-1 | TRBD1 | CSAREQGAVYGYTF | TGCAGTGCTAGAGAGCAGGGGGCGGTCTATGGCTACACCTTC
NA | 14 | TRBJ2-1 | TRBV20-1 | NA | CSASLFEGRNEQFF | TGCAGTGCTAGTCTGTTTGAGGGGAGGAATGAGCAGTTCTTC
many | 15 | TRBJ2-7 | TRBV19 | NA | CASSIVGLPAYEQYF | TGTGCCAGTAGTATAGTTGGACTGCCGGCTTACGAGCAGTACTTC
many | 16 | TRBJ2-1 | TRBV29-1 | NA | CSVVSSLGGDYNEQFF | TGCAGCGTTGTTTCCTCATTGGGCGGGGATTACAATGAGCAGTTCTTC
many | 14 | TRBJ2-2 | TRBV6-4 | NA | CASSNAGWAGELFF | TGTGCCAGCAGTAATGCGGGATGGGCCGGGGAGCTGTTTTTT
NA | 14 | TRBJ1-3 | TRBV5-1 | NA | CASSLFPAVNTIYF | TGCGCCAGCAGCCTGTTTCCAGCGGTAAACACCATATATTTT
many | 12 | TRBJ1-1 | TRBV19 | TRBD1 | CATDRGDTEAFF | TGTGCCACAGACAGGGGGGACACTGAAGCTTTCTTT
many | 14 | TRBJ2-3 | TRBV20-1 | TRBD2 | CSASPRGGTDTQYF | TGCAGTGCTAGCCCCCGGGGGGGCACAGATACGCAGTATTTT
many | 15 | TRBJ2-1 | TRBV4-2 | TRBD2 | CASSQATSGYNEQFF | TGTGCCAGCAGCCAAGCAACTAGCGGGTACAATGAGCAGTTCTTC
NA | 14 | TRBJ2-7 | TRBV3-1 | TRBD1 | CASSQGTGVREQYF | TGTGCCAGCAGTCAAGGGACAGGGGTGCGGGAGCAGTACTTC
many | 14 | TRBJ2-1 | TRBV19 | TRBD1 | CASKAGGSYNEQFF | TGTGCCAGTAAAGCAGGGGGCTCCTACAATGAGCAGTTCTTC
many | 13 | TRBJ1-1 | TRBV28 | NA | CASSPDSDTEAFF | TGTGCCAGCAGTCCCGACAGTGACACTGAAGCTTTCTTT